This T cell receptor (beta chain) was documented in a study of blood T cell repertoires in COVID-19. Looking at the study overall: Whether acute or convalescent, the COVID-19 samples came from the United States, Italy and Spain. PBMCs, B-cell-depleted T cells, or T cells were the source of the cDNA or gDNA that made up the material.

The CDR3 consists of 14 residues. V was pared by 4 bases and J by 0 bases, with 7 bases between. CDR1 and CDR2 (germline): SNHLY, FYNNEI. Original processing methods: Amplification of reference gene primers provided the estimated nucleated cell counts. TCRdb's copy holds only in-frame clones and misses some; the assay was immunoSEQ multiplex PCR. For V, J and clone size, that table is used; D and trimming come from the DNA. The sample has some 97,000 clones; roughly 90% are singletons. This clonotype was sampled from a woman in her sixties with acute or convalescent COVID-19. The material sequenced was peripheral blood. The genes are TRBV2 and TRBJ1-5, with no clear D. CDR3 in amino acids: CASSGLASNQPQHF. The CDR3 DNA sequence: TGTGCCAGCAGTGGCCTGGCTAGCAATCAGCCCCAGCATTTT. The whole variable domain, remainder taken from reference TRBV2 and TRBJ1-5, is EPEVTQTPSHQVTQMGQEVILRCVPISNHLYFYWYRQILGQKVEFLVSFYNNEISEKSEIFDDQFSVERPDGSNFTLKIRSTKLEDSAMYFCASSGLASNQPQHFGDGTRLSIL.